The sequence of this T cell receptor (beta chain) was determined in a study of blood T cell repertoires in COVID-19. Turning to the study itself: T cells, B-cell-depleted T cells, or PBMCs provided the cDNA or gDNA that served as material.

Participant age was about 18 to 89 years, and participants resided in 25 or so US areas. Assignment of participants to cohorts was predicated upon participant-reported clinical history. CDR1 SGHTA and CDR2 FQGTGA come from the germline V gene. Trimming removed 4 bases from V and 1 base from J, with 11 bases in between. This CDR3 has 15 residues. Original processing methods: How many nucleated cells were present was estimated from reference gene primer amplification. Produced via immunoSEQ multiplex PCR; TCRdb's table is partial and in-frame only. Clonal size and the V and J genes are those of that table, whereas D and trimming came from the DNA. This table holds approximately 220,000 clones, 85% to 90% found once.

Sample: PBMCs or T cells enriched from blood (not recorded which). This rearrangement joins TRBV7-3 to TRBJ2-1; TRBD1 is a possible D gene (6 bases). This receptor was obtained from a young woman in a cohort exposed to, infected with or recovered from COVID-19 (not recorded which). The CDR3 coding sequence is TGTGCCAGCAGCTCAATGGGACAATCCTACAATGAGCAGTTCTTC. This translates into CASSSMGQSYNEQFF.